These T cell receptor beta chains were read from a single sample in a study of T cells in Graves' hyperthyroidism and ophthalmopathy. TCRdb itself ran the multiplex PCR reads through MiXCR, one entry per CDR3 protein. This table has 270,000 or so distinct CDR3 sequences, around 15% appearing once. Sequencing was carried out using blood. The receptors derive from a woman between 45 and 60 years old with Graves' hyperthyroidism that later progressed to Graves' ophthalmopathy. Both conserved end residues are part of each CDR3. Each record gives: J gene, D gene, V gene, clone size, CDR3 protein, CDR3 DNA. A D gene is named only where the DNA matches it firmly. Size tells how often a clone was seen (once, few, many) or the class of an expanded clone, and some rows leave it out.

TRBJ1-5	TRBD1	TRBV6-1	few	CASMDRFLSNQPQHF	TGTGCCAGCATGGACAGGTTTCTTAGCAATCAGCCCCAGCATTTT
TRBJ2-5	TRBD1	TRBV29-1	many	CSVDLQGGGFETQYF	TGCAGCGTCGATTTACAGGGGGGCGGGTTCGAGACCCAGTACTTC
TRBJ2-3	TRBD2	TRBV7-2	NA	CASSLELAGTDTQYF	TGTGCCAGCAGCTTAGAACTAGCGGGCACAGATACGCAGTATTTT
TRBJ2-7	TRBD2	TRBV6-6	many	CASSYSREQAGVYEQYF	TGTGCCAGCAGTTACTCCCGGGAACAAGCGGGGGTCTACGAGCAGTACTTC
TRBJ2-6	TRBD1	TRBV6-1	many	CASSYDRGLLGVLTF	TGTGCCAGCAGCTATGACAGGGGCTTACTTGGCGTCCTGACTTTC
TRBJ2-1	NA	TRBV28	many	CASTSRGERYNEQFF	TGTGCCAGCACCTCAAGGGGAGAAAGGTACAATGAGCAGTTCTTC
TRBJ2-5	NA	TRBV6-6	many	CASSYQEQQGETQYF	TGTGCCAGCAGTTACCAGGAACAGCAAGGGGAGACCCAGTACTTC
TRBJ1-1	TRBD1	TRBV10-3	NA	CAISVGQGGTEAFF	TGTGCCATCAGTGTGGGACAGGGAGGTACTGAAGCTTTCTTT
TRBJ2-1	NA	TRBV5-1	NA	CASSLENNFDPAFF	TGCGCCAGCAGCTTGGAGAACAATTTTGACCCGGCGTTCTTC
TRBJ2-2	TRBD2	TRBV5-1	many	CASSLTAGAKFTGELFF	TGCGCCAGCAGCTTGACGGCGGGAGCGAAATTCACCGGGGAGCTGTTTTTT
TRBJ2-7	NA	TRBV19	many	CASSWTDSYEQYF	TGTGCCAGTAGTTGGACGGACTCCTACGAGCAGTACTTC
TRBJ2-1	NA	TRBV9	NA	CASSVAEASSYNEQFF	TGTGCCAGCAGCGTAGCGGAGGCTAGCTCCTACAATGAGCAGTTCTTC
TRBJ2-1	NA	TRBV5-1	many	CASSLKVDSYNEQFF	TGCGCCAGCAGCTTGAAAGTGGACTCCTACAATGAGCAGTTCTTC
TRBJ2-7	NA	TRBV13	many	CASSHPGGYEQYF	TGTGCCAGCAGCCACCCCGGGGGCTACGAGCAGTACTTC
TRBJ2-4	TRBD2	TRBV2	NA	CASSRLAGGVDENIQYF	TGTGCCAGCAGTCGACTAGCGGGAGGGGTAGACGAGAACATTCAGTACTTC
TRBJ1-5	NA	TRBV5-1	few	CASSLGTGHHQPQHF	TGCGCCAGCAGCTTGGGGACGGGACACCATCAGCCCCAGCATTTT
TRBJ2-2	NA	TRBV7-6	few	CASSRATGELFF	TGTGCCAGCAGTCGAGCAACCGGGGAGCTGTTTTTT
TRBJ1-6	TRBD1	TRBV27	NA	CACSFGTENSPLHF	TGTGCCTGCAGTTTCGGGACAGAGAATTCACCCCTCCACTTT
TRBJ1-2	NA	TRBV5-1	many	CASSRDSYGYTF	TGCGCCAGCAGCCGTGACAGCTATGGCTACACCTTC
TRBJ2-7	TRBD2	TRBV27	many	CASSLEAGLSYEQYF	TGTGCCAGCAGTTTAGAAGCGGGACTAAGTTACGAGCAGTACTTC
TRBJ2-2	TRBD2	TRBV28	many	CASSLILAGGYGELFF	TGTGCCAGCAGTTTAATCCTAGCGGGAGGGTACGGGGAGCTGTTTTTT
TRBJ2-2	TRBD2	TRBV18	NA	CASTLAGANTGELFF	TGTGCCAGCACTTTAGCGGGAGCGAACACCGGGGAGCTGTTTTTT